The T cell receptor (beta chain) under discussion was sequenced for a study of CD8 T cells in Susac syndrome. Reverse transcription of roughly 0.5 to 1 ug RNA used random hexamers. Amplification of the TCR beta CDR3 was carried out by immunoSEQ multiplex PCR, which spanned a total of 54 Vbeta and 13 Jbeta segments. MiXCR, run by TCRdb on the immunoSEQ multiplex PCR reads, gives a single entry per CDR3 protein. The sample includes about 300,000 distinct CDR3 sequences, around 92% of them seen just once. The J segment lost 4 bases and the V segment lost 7 bases, leaving 5 bases of the junction unmatched. From germline, CDR1 is MNHNY and CDR2 SVGAGI (reference sequence). This CDR3 contains 14 residues.

The source is a human donor with multiple sclerosis. The specimen sequenced was CD4+ T cells from PBMCs. The chain links TRBV6-6 to TRBJ2-1; 9 bases agree with TRBD2. The CDR3 sequence: CASMGSGRYNEQFF. In nucleotides, the CDR3 is TGTGCCAGCATGGGTAGCGGGAGATACAATGAGCAGTTCTTC.